The next 14 T cell receptor beta chains were all read from a single sample in a study of Ad26.COV2.S vaccination and SARS-CoV-2 variants (dated by TCRdb to 2020 to 2023). This specimen's treatment or condition label, interpreted: some 20 received Ad26.COV2.S at low or high dose, single or two shots; about 5 received placebo; per-sample allocation not given. For vaccine and placebo recipients, repertoires were sequenced using samples collected on day 63 after the first injection. The receptor library was made with the immunoSEQ multiplex PCR assay. TCRdb holds this immuneACCESS table with in-frame rearrangements only. Some clones are missing; in checked studies, unresolved V genes explain under half, and the rest has no known cause. For this sample there are hundreds of thousands of clones; 89% appear just once. The ten biggest clones cover about 1.5% of the sample. The sample in question was peripheral blood, obtained in a trial of Ad26.COV2.S vaccine versus placebo. The source of these receptors is a person between 18 and 65 years old who received the Ad26.COV2.S COVID-19 vaccine or a placebo.

Only a few counts were recorded for this clone. The rearrangement uses TRBV7-8 and TRBJ1-5; D not resolved. Germline-derived CDR1 and CDR2 are SGHVS and FQNEAQ. Trimming removed 1 base from V and 1 base from J, with 8 bases in between. The CDR3 runs to 15 residues. The CDR3 region is CASSLEAQSNQPQHF. CDR3 bases: TGTGCCAGCAGCTTAGAAGCCCAGAGCAATCAGCCCCAGCATTTT. Based on the CDR3 plus reference TRBV7-8 and TRBJ1-5, the full variable domain is GAGVSQSPRYKVAKRGQDVALRCDPISGHVSLFWYQQALGQGPEFLTYFQNEAQLDKSGLPSDRFFAERPEGSVSTLKIQRTQQEDSAVYLCASSLEAQSNQPQHFGDGTRLSIL.

The chain links TRBV7-9 to TRBJ1-2; TRBD1 is a possible D gene (5 bases). V lost 5 bases and J 1 base, leaving 11 bases between the germline ends. Germline lookup yields CDR1 SEHNR and CDR2 FQNEAQ (reference sequence). The CDR3 length is 14 residues. CDR3 nucleotides: TGTGCCAGCAGCCCGCGGGACGATAACTATGGCTACACCTTC. It encodes CASSPRDDNYGYTF. The whole variable domain, filled in from reference TRBV7-9 and TRBJ1-2, reads DTGVSQNPRHKITKRGQNVTFRCDPISEHNRLYWYRQTLGQGPEFLTYFQNEAQLEKSRLLSDRFSAERPKGSFSTLEIQRTEQGDSAMYLCASSPRDDNYGYTFGSGTRLTVV.

The V gene is TRBV5-1, the J gene TRBJ2-2; 7 bases line up with TRBD2. The V gene's germline CDR1 is SGHRS and CDR2 YFSETQ. V shed 6 bases and J 0 bases; nucleotides not matched to a gene: 5. This CDR3 has 15 amino acids. The CDR3, as DNA: TGCGCCAGCACCATGGGGGGGGCGAACACCGGGGAGCTGTTTTTT. Protein sequence: CASTMGGANTGELFF.

This chain joins TRBV9 and TRBJ2-7; D not resolved. Germline CDR1 and CDR2: SGDLS and YYNGEE. Trimming removed 0 bases at V and 3 bases at J, with 7 bases between. The length of the CDR3 is 13 residues. CDR3 bases: TGTGCCAGCAGCGTAGATGATTTCTACGAGCAGTACTTC. Its translation: CASSVDDFYEQYF.

V and J are TRBV20-1 and TRBJ2-1; maybe TRBD2 (5 bases). The CDR3 is 14 amino acids. The V end lost 3 bases, the J end lost 3 bases, and 12 bases lay between the germline ends. Germline V gene sequence: CDR1 DFQATT, CDR2 SNEGSKA (reference sequence). CDR3 region: CSASEGPGYNEQFF. In DNA form, the CDR3 reads TGCAGTGCTAGTGAGGGCCCGGGCTACAATGAGCAGTTCTTC.

The V gene is TRBV6-1, the J gene TRBJ2-3; 10 nucleotides agree with TRBD1. The CDR3 spans 15 residues. The J segment lost 6 bases and the V segment lost 3 bases, leaving 6 bases of the junction unmatched. The germline CDR1 and CDR2 sequences are MNHNS and SASEGT. The CDR3 protein is CASSDPGQGLDTQYF. The CDR3 bases are TGTGCCAGCAGTGATCCGGGACAGGGGTTGGATACGCAGTATTTT.

This clone was detected only once. J is TRBJ2-1 and V is TRBV19; tentatively, D is TRBD2 (5 bases). Germline loops: CDR1 LNHDA, CDR2 SQIVND (reference sequence). CDR3 size: 17 residues. V lost 4 bases and J 0 bases, leaving 16 bases between the germline ends. The DNA for the CDR3 is TGTGCCAGTAGTAATCGAGGGTCGCCGGGCTCCTACAATGAGCAGTTCTTC. Amino acid sequence: CASSNRGSPGSYNEQFF.

The V gene is TRBV19, the J gene TRBJ2-3; 7 bases are shared with TRBD1. Trimming took 6 bases from V and 1 from J; bases not matched to a gene: 7. The CDR3 is made up of 15 amino acids. Germline lookup yields CDR1 LNHDA and CDR2 SQIVND (reference sequence). The CDR3 region is CASSNGQDRTDTQYF. DNA of the CDR3: TGTGCCAGTAGCAACGGACAGGACCGCACAGATACGCAGTATTTT.

This chain joins TRBV7-9 and TRBJ1-6, with a possible D match to TRBD1 (6 bases). CDR1 SEHNR and CDR2 FQNEAQ come from the germline V gene (reference sequence). The germline V and J ends were trimmed by 0 bases and 7 bases, with 7 bases remaining between them. The CDR3 loop spans 14 amino acids. In nucleotides, the CDR3 is TGTGCCAGCAGCTTAGCACAGGGCAATTCACCCCTCCACTTT. Protein sequence: CASSLAQGNSPLHF.

The rearrangement joins TRBV6-5 to TRBJ1-4, with a tentative D call TRBD1 (6 bases). This CDR3 comprises 14 residues. CDR1 is MNHEY and CDR2 is SVGAGI in the germline V gene. Trimming stripped 4 bases from V and 7 bases from J, with 13 bases between. The CDR3 nucleotides are TGTGCCAGCAGTTCACAGGGTGAAAGTGAAAAACTGTTTTTT. Protein: CASSSQGESEKLFF.

To note about this clone: The sample carries other DNA sequences with the same CDR3. The V and J genes are TRBV19 and TRBJ1-5; TRBD1 is a possible D gene (6 bases). The ends were cut back, 4 bases at V and 5 bases at J, with 9 bases in the middle. Per the germline V gene, CDR1 is LNHDA and CDR2 is SQIVND (reference sequence). The CDR3 is 13 amino acids. As DNA, the CDR3 is TGTGCCAGTAGTACAAACAGGGATCAGCCCCAGCATTTT. Translating it yields CASSTNRDQPQHF.

The chain recombines TRBV14 with TRBJ2-5; D remains ambiguous. CDR1 is SGHDN, CDR2 FVKESK, per germline. With 1 base removed from V and 9 bases from J, the gap between germline ends came to 12 bases. The CDR3 is made up of 13 amino acids. The CDR3 nucleotides read TGTGCCAGCAGCCAAGTGCACTTGGGCGCCCAGTACTTC. This gives the protein CASSQVHLGAQYF.

This clone was detected only once. The chain uses TRBV7-2 and TRBJ1-1, with 10 nucleotides matching TRBD1. The CDR3 totals 17 residues. V was clipped by 5 bases and J by 7 bases; unmatched bases: 16. Germline CDR1 reads SGHTA; CDR2 reads FQGNSA. The CDR3 spells CASSLVVGTGVIGEAFF. CDR3 nucleotide sequence: TGTGCCAGCAGCCTTGTGGTGGGGACAGGGGTCATAGGTGAAGCTTTCTTT.

This chain links TRBV27 with TRBJ2-3, with 7 bases aligning to TRBD2. The CDR3 has 14 amino acids. The germline V gene has CDR1 MNHEY and CDR2 SMNVEV (reference sequence). Trimming at V came to 7 bases and at J to 3 bases, leaving 7 bases not matched to a gene. DNA for the CDR3: TGTGCCAGCAACCCGGCGGGAGAGACAGATACGCAGTATTTT. This codes for CASNPAGETDTQYF.